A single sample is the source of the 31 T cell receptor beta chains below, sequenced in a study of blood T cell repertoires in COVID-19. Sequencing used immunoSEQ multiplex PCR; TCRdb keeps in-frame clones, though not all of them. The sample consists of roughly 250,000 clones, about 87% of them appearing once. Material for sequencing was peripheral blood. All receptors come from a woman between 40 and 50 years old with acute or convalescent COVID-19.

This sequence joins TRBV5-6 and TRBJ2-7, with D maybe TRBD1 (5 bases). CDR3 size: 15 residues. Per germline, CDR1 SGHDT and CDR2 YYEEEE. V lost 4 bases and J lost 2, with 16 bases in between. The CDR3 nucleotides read TGTGCCAGCAGCGCGACAGAAAACTTAGCCTACGAGCAGTACGTC. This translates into CASSATENLAYEQYV.

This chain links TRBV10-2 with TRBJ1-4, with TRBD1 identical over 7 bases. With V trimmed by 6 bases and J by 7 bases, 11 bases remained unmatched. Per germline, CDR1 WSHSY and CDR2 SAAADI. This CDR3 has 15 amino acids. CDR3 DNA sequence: TGCGCCAGCAGGAGGAACAGGGGTTATTTTGAAAAACTGTTTTTT. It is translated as CASRRNRGYFEKLFF.

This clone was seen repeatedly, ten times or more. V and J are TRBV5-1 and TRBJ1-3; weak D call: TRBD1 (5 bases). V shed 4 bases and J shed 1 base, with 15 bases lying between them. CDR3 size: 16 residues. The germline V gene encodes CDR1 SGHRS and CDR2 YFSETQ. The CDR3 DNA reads TGCGCCAGCAGCCCCCATCCCGGGGGGTCTGGAAACACCATATATTTT. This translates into CASSPHPGGSGNTIYF.

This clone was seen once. CDR3 amino acids: CASIRDSEAFF. The CDR3 region has the DNA TGCGCCAGCATCCGGGACAGCGAAGCTTTCTTT. V and J are TRBV10-2 and TRBJ1-1; 7 nucleotides agree with TRBD1. The CDR3 is made up of 11 amino acids. The V gene end was trimmed by 7 bases and the J gene end by 8 bases; junction bases not matched to a gene: 4. CDR1 is WSHSY, CDR2 SAAADI, per germline.

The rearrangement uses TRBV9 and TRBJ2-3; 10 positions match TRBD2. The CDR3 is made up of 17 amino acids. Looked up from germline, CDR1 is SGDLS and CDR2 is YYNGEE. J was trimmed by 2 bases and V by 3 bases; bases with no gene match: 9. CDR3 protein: CASSARVSGGLTDTQYF. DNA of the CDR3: TGTGCCAGCAGCGCCCGTGTTAGCGGGGGGCTCACAGATACGCAGTATTTT.

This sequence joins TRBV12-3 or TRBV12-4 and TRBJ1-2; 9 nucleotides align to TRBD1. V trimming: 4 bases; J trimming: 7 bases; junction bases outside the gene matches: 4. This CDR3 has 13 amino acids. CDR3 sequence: CASSSDRGSGYTF. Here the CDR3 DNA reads TGTGCCAGCAGTTCGGACAGGGGAAGTGGCTACACCTTC.

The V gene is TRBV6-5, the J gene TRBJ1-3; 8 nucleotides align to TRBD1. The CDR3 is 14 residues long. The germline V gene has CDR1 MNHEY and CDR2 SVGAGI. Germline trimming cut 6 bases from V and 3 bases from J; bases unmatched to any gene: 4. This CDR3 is CASRSQGVGNTIYF. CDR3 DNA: TGTGCCAGCAGGTCACAGGGGGTTGGAAACACCATATATTTT.

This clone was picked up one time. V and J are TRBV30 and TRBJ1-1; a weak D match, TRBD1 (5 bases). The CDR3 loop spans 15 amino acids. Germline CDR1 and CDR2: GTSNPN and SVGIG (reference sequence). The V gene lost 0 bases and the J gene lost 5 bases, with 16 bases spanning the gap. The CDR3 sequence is CAWSVHTGRRTEAFF. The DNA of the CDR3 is TGTGCCTGGAGTGTACATACAGGACGACGTACTGAAGCTTTCTTT.

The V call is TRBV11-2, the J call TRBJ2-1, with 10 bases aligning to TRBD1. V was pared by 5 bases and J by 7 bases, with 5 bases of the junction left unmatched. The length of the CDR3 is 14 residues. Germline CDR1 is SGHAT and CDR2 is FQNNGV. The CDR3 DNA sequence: TGTGCCAGCAGCAACCGACAGGGGGCGAATGAGCAGTTCTTC. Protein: CASSNRQGANEQFF.

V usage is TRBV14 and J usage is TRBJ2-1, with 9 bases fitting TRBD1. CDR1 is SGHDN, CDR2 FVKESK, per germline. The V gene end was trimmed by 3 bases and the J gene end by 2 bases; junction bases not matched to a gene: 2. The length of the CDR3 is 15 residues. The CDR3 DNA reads TGTGCCAGCAGCCATGGGGACAGGGCCTACAATGAGCAGTTCTTC. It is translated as CASSHGDRAYNEQFF.

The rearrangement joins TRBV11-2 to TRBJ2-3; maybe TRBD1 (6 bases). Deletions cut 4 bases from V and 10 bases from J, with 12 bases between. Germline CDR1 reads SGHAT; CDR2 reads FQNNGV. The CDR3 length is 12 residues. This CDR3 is CASSSTGNPQYF. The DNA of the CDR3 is TGTGCCAGCAGCTCTACAGGGAACCCGCAGTATTTT.

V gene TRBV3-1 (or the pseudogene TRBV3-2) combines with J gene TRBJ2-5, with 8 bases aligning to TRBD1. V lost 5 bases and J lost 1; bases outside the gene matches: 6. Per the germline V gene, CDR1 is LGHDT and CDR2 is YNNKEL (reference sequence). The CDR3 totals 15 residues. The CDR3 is CASSYGQGRQETQYF. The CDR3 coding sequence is TGTGCCAGCAGCTACGGACAGGGCCGCCAAGAGACCCAGTACTTC.

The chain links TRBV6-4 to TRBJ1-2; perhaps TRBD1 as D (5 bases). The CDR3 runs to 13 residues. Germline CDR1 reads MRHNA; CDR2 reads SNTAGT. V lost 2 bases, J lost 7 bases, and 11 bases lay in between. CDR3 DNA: TGTGCCAGCAGTGACGGGGCAAGGTTTGGCTACACCTTC. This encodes CASSDGARFGYTF.

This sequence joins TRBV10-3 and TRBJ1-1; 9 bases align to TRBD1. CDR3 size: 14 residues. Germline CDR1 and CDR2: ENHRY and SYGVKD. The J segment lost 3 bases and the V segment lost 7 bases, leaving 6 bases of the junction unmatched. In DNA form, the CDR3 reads TGTGCCATCACTTCGGACAGGGGCGACACTGAAGCTTTCTTT. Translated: CAITSDRGDTEAFF.

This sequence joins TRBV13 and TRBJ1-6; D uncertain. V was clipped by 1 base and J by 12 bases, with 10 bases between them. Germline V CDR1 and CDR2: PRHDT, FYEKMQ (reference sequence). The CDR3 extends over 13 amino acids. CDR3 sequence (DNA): TGTGCCAGCAGCTTAGCGGGTAATGGACCCCTCCACTTT. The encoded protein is CASSLAGNGPLHF. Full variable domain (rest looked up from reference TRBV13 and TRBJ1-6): AAGVIQSPRHLIKEKRETATLKCYPIPRHDTVYWYQQGPGQDPQFLISFYEKMQSDKGSIPDRFSAQQFSDYHSELNMSSLELGDSALYFCASSLAGNGPLHFGNGTRLTVT.

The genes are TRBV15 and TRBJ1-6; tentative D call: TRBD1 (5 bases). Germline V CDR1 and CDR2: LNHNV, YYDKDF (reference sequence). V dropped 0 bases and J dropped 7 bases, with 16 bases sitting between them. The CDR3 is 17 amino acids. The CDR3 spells CATSRDSGLVGNSPLHF. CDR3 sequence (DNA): TGTGCCACCAGCAGAGATTCAGGGTTGGTTGGGAATTCACCCCTCCACTTT.

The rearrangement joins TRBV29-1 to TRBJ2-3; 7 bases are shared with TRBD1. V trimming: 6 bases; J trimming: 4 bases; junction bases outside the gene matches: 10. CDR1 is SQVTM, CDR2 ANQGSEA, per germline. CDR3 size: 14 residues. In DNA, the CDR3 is TGCAGCGTGTTGGTAAGGGGGCGTGCAGATACGCAGTATTTT. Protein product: CSVLVRGRADTQYF.

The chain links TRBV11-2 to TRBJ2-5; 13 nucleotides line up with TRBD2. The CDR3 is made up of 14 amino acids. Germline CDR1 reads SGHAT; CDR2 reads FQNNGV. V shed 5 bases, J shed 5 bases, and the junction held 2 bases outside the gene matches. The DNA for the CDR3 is TGTGCCAGCAGCGGGACTAGCGGGATTGAGACCCAGTACTTC. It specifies CASSGTSGIETQYF.

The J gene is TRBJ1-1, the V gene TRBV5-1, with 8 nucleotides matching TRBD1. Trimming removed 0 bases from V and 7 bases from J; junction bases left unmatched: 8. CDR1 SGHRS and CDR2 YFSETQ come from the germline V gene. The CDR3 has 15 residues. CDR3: CASSLDWPGGGEAFF. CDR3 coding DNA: TGCGCCAGCAGCTTGGACTGGCCAGGGGGCGGTGAAGCTTTCTTT. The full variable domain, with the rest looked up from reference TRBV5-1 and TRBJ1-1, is KAGVTQTPRYLIKTRGQQVTLSCSPISGHRSVSWYQQTPGQGLQFLFEYFSETQRNKGNFPGRFSGRQFSNSRSEMNVSTLELGDSALYLCASSLDWPGGGEAFFGQGTRLTVV.

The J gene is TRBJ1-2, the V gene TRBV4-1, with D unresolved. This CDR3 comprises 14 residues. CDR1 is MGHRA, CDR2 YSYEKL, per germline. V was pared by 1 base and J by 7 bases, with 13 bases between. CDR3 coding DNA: TGCGCCAGCAGCCAAGGCGGAAATAAGATTGGCTACACCTTC. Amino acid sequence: CASSQGGNKIGYTF.

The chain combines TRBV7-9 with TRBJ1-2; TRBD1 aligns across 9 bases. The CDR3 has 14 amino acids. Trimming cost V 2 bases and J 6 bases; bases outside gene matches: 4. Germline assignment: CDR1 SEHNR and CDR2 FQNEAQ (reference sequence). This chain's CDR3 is CASSLTGGENGYTF. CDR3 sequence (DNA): TGTGCCAGCAGCTTAACAGGGGGCGAAAATGGCTACACCTTC. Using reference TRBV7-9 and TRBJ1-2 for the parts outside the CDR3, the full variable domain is DTGVSQNPRHKITKRGQNVTFRCDPISEHNRLYWYRQTLGQGPEFLTYFQNEAQLEKSRLLSDRFSAERPKGSFSTLEIQRTEQGDSAMYLCASSLTGGENGYTFGSGTRLTVV.

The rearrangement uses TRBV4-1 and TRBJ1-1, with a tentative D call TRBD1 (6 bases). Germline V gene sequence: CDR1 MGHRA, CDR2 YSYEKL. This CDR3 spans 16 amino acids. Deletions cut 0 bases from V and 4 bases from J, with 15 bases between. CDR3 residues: CASSQDRGGPRTEAFF. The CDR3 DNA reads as TGCGCCAGCAGCCAAGACCGGGGGGGCCCTCGCACTGAAGCTTTCTTT.

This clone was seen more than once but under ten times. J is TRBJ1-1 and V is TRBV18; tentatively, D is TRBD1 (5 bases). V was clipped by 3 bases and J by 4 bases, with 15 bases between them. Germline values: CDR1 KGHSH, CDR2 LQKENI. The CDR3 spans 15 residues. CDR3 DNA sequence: TGTGCCAGCTCACCCGCTGGGGGGGATAGCACTGAAGCTTTCTTT. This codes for CASSPAGGDSTEAFF. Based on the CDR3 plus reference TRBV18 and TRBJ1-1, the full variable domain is NAGVMQNPRHLVRRRGQEARLRCSPMKGHSHVYWYRQLPEEGLKFMVYLQKENIIDESGMPKERFSAEFPKEGPSILRIQQVVRGDSAAYFCASSPAGGDSTEAFFGQGTRLTVV.

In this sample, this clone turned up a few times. The CDR3 DNA follows: TGTGCCAGCAGTGTCGGTGTGGGCGATGGCTACACCTTC. This codes for CASSVGVGDGYTF. The chain uses TRBV2 and TRBJ1-2; D uncertain. The V and J ends lost 4 bases and 6 bases respectively, with 12 bases between them. CDR1 is SNHLY, CDR2 FYNNEI, per germline. This CDR3 contains 13 residues.

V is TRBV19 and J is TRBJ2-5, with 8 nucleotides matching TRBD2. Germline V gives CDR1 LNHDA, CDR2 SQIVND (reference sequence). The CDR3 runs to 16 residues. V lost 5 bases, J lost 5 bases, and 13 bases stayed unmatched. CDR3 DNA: TGTGCCAGTAGTTCCCGGGGGACTAGACGGAGCGAGACCCAGTACTTC. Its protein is CASSSRGTRRSETQYF.

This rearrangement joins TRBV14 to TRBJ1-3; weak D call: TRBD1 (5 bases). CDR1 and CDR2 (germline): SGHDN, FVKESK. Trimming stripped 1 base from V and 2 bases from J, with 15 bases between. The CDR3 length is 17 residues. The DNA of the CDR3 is TGTGCCAGCAGCCAAGTCGCGGCAGGGTGGACTGGAAACACCATATATTTT. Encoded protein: CASSQVAAGWTGNTIYF.

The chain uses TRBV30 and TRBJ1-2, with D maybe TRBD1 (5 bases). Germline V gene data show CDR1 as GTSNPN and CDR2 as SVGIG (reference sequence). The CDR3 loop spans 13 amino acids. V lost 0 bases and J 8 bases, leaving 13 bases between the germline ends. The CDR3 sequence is CAWSVNRPGGYTF. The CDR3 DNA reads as TGTGCCTGGAGTGTAAACAGGCCTGGAGGCTACACCTTC.

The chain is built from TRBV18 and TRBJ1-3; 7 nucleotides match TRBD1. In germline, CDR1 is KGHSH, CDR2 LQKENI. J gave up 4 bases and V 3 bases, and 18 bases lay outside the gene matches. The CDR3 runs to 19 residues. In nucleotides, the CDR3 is TGTGCCAGCTCACCTCTCGGGGGAGCAGGGGGTTCCCGCGGAAACACCATATATTTT. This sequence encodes CASSPLGGAGGSRGNTIYF.

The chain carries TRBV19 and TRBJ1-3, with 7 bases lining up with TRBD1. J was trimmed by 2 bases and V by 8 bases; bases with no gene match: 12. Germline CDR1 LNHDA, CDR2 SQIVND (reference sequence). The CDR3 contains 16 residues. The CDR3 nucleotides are TGTGCCAGTGCAGCCTCGGGACAGCTTGCTGGAAACACCATATATTTT. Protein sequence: CASAASGQLAGNTIYF.

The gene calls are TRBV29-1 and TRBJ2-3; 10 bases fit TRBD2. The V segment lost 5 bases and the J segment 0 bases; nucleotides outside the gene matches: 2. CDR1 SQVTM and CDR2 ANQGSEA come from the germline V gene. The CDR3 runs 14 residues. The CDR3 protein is CSVQAGGSTDTQYF. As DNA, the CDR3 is TGCAGCGTTCAAGCGGGGGGGAGCACAGATACGCAGTATTTT.

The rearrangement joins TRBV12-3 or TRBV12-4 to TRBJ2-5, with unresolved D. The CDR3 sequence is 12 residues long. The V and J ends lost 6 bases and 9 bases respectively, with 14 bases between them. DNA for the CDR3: TGTGCCAGCAGCCCTGAAGATTCGGCCCAGTACTTC. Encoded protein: CASSPEDSAQYF.